Sequencing of this T cell receptor beta chain was carried out in a study of shared clonotypes between healthy human individuals. Study-level results: Clonotypes shared by all four sorted-subset donors had higher generation probabilities than non-shared clonotypes. Naive subsets typically showed greater estimated richness than memory subsets.

The germline gives CDR1 SQVTM, CDR2 ANQGSEA. V lost 6 bases and J lost 3; bases outside the gene matches: 8. The CDR3 spans 14 residues. Terminally differentiated effector memory CD45RA+ cells were left out of the naive CD8 fraction, which was CD45RO-negative and positively selected for CCR7. Here immunoSEQ multiplex PCR was the method, and the copy in TCRdb shows in-frame clones only, minus some. Of hundreds of thousands of clones in the sample, roughly 98% were seen once. On this clone itself: Its antigen is unidentified.

This receptor was identified in a man aged 30 to 45 in good health. The rearrangement joins TRBV29-1 to TRBJ2-7; TRBD1 agrees at 10 bases. Sequenced sample: naive CD8+ T cells sorted from blood. The CDR3 DNA reads as TGCAGCGTGACCGGGACAGGGGAAATCTACGAGCAGTACTTC. Translation: CSVTGTGEIYEQYF.